This entry lists 16 T cell receptor beta chains sequenced from one sample in a study of blood T cell repertoires in COVID-19. The method was immunoSEQ multiplex PCR; TCRdb's version includes in-frame clones alone and lacks a portion of them. Altogether under 150,000 clones are present, approximately 79% being singletons, with the ten largest covering 2.4%. The source material was PBMCs or T cells enriched from blood (not recorded which). Source of these receptors: a man in his forties with acute COVID-19.

The chain couples TRBV18 to TRBJ2-1; unclear D gene. With 0 bases removed from V and 7 bases from J, the gap between germline ends came to 10 bases. The germline CDR1 and CDR2 sequences are KGHSH and LQKENI. CDR3 length: 14 residues. The CDR3 is CASSPPALQNEQFF. Written as DNA, the CDR3 is TGTGCCAGCTCACCACCGGCCCTCCAGAATGAGCAGTTCTTC. The whole variable domain, remainder taken from reference TRBV18 and TRBJ2-1, is NAGVMQNPRHLVRRRGQEARLRCSPMKGHSHVYWYRQLPEEGLKFMVYLQKENIIDESGMPKERFSAEFPKEGPSILRIQQVVRGDSAAYFCASSPPALQNEQFFGPGTRLTVL.

The chain carries TRBV19 and TRBJ1-5, with 9 bases fitting TRBD1. The CDR3 sequence is 16 residues long. The germline gives CDR1 LNHDA, CDR2 SQIVND (reference sequence). Trimming took 5 bases from V and 3 from J; bases not matched to a gene: 8. The CDR3 nucleotides read TGTGCCAGTAGTGTACAGGGGGCGCTTTACAATCAGCCCCAGCATTTT. It encodes CASSVQGALYNQPQHF.

V is TRBV5-8 and J is TRBJ1-5; 8 bases fit TRBD1. The germline V gene encodes CDR1 SGHTS and CDR2 YDEGEE. J lost 6 bases, V lost 4 bases, and 3 bases had no gene match. This CDR3 is built from 13 residues. The CDR3 bases are TGTGCCAGCAGCGACAGGGGAATTCAGCCCCAGCATTTT. Amino acid sequence: CASSDRGIQPQHF.

The CDR3 DNA reads TGCGCCAGCAGCGGCCGTCCGGGGAATGAGCAGTTCTTC. Translated, it gives CASSGRPGNEQFF. J is TRBJ2-1 and V is TRBV5-1, with D maybe TRBD2 (5 bases). Germline V gene lookup returns CDR1 SGHRS and CDR2 YFSETQ. This CDR3 is 13 amino acids long. Trimming shortened V by 4 bases and J by 7 bases, and 12 bases separated the two germline ends.

J is TRBJ1-2 and V is TRBV28; D is possibly TRBD1 (6 bases). CDR1 and CDR2 (germline): MDHEN, SYDVKM. V was pared by 5 bases and J by 8 bases, with 18 bases between. The CDR3 is made up of 14 amino acids. CDR3: CASSPHGQLEGYTF. The CDR3 DNA sequence: TGTGCCAGCAGTCCACATGGACAGTTAGAGGGCTACACCTTC.

This chain uses TRBV3-1 (or the pseudogene TRBV3-2) with TRBJ1-2; perhaps TRBD1 as D (6 bases). The length of the CDR3 is 13 residues. In germline, CDR1 is LGHDT, CDR2 YNNKEL (reference sequence). V shed 0 bases and J shed 13 bases, with 15 bases lying between them. The CDR3 DNA reads TGTGCCAGCAGCCAAGAAGGCAGGGGCCATAGCACCTTC. Translated, it gives CASSQEGRGHSTF.

The genes are TRBV6-5 and TRBJ2-3; D not certain. V lost 8 bases, J lost 5 bases, and 8 bases lay in between. In germline, CDR1 is MNHEY, CDR2 SVGAGI. CDR3 length: 11 residues. CDR3 nucleotide sequence: TGTGCCAGCCGTCTAAGAGATACGCAGTATTTT. Residues: CASRLRDTQYF.

The CDR3 nucleotides are TGTGCCAGCAGCTTCGGTACAGGGTACTCTGGAAACACCATATATTTT. Its protein product is CASSFGTGYSGNTIYF. The chain combines TRBV5-4 with TRBJ1-3; the D gene is possibly TRBD1 (6 bases). The ends were cut back, 2 bases at V and 0 bases at J, with 12 bases in the middle. CDR3 length equals 16 residues. In germline, CDR1 is SGHNT, CDR2 YYREEE (reference sequence).

J is TRBJ2-3 and V is TRBV15; perhaps TRBD1 as D (6 bases). Germline V gene data show CDR1 as LNHNV and CDR2 as YYDKDF (reference sequence). The CDR3 consists of 17 residues. Trimming cost V 3 bases and J 2 bases, with 18 bases left between them. The CDR3 nucleotides read TGTGCCACCAGCAGGCCTTACCAGGACAGTCTCACAGATACGCAGTATTTT. Protein sequence: CATSRPYQDSLTDTQYF.

This chain uses TRBV5-4 with TRBJ2-7; the match to TRBD2 covers 13 bases. This CDR3 is 17 amino acids long. The ends lost 5 bases at V and 6 bases at J; junction bases unmatched: 14. Looked up from germline, CDR1 is SGHNT and CDR2 is YYREEE (reference sequence). The DNA of the CDR3 is TGTGCCAGCAGTTCCGGACTAGCGGGGGTTACGAGCTCCGAGCAGTACTTC. This codes for CASSSGLAGVTSSEQYF.

The chain employs TRBV2 and TRBJ1-5; 9 nucleotides align to TRBD1. The V gene end was trimmed by 6 bases and the J gene end by 0 bases; junction bases not matched to a gene: 6. The germline CDR1 and CDR2 sequences are SNHLY and FYNNEI. The CDR3 is made up of 16 amino acids. The CDR3, as DNA: TGTGCCAGCAGGGGGACAGGGTCATATAGCAATCAGCCCCAGCATTTT. Amino acid sequence: CASRGTGSYSNQPQHF.

This chain joins TRBV9 and TRBJ2-2, with TRBD2 identical over 9 bases. Germline CDR1 is SGDLS and CDR2 is YYNGEE. Trimming took 0 bases from V and 5 from J; bases not matched to a gene: 5. CDR3 size: 16 residues. CDR3 region: CASSVALAGVTGELFF. In nucleotides, the CDR3 is TGTGCCAGCAGCGTAGCGTTAGCGGGAGTTACCGGGGAGCTGTTTTTT.

This clone was recorded only once. The J gene is TRBJ1-5, the V gene TRBV2; unclear D gene. Trimming pared 2 bases from V and 2 bases from J, leaving 10 bases between. Germline CDR1 is SNHLY and CDR2 is FYNNEI. The CDR3 is made up of 15 amino acids. CDR3 amino acids: CASSERGFGNQPQHF. The CDR3 nucleotides are TGTGCCAGCAGTGAAAGAGGGTTTGGCAATCAGCCCCAGCATTTT.

The J gene is TRBJ2-3, the V gene TRBV7-9; D possibly corresponds to TRBD1 (7 bases). The CDR3 is 14 residues long. V shed 11 bases and J shed 5 bases, with 20 bases lying between them. Germline CDR1 is SEHNR and CDR2 is FQNEAQ (reference sequence). The CDR3: CAWSAGGLGDTQYF. CDR3 nucleotides: TGTGCCTGGTCGGCAGGGGGGCTAGGAGATACGCAGTATTTT.

The chain couples TRBV29-1 to TRBJ1-5; D ambiguous. Germline V gives CDR1 SQVTM, CDR2 ANQGSEA. V was pared by 3 bases and J by 3 bases, with 9 bases between. The CDR3 loop spans 13 amino acids. The CDR3 sequence: CSVDGQYNQPQHF. CDR3 nucleotide sequence: TGCAGCGTTGATGGGCAGTACAATCAGCCCCAGCATTTT.

Here the CDR3 DNA reads TGCGCCAGCAGCTTCCGGGGACAGGGCTCCTACGAGCAGTACTTC. Translating it yields CASSFRGQGSYEQYF. V is TRBV5-1 and J is TRBJ2-7, with 9 bases lining up with TRBD1. The germline CDR1 and CDR2 sequences are SGHRS and YFSETQ. This CDR3 is built from 15 residues. The V gene end was trimmed by 2 bases and the J gene end by 0 bases; junction bases not matched to a gene: 3.